The clone carrying this T cell receptor (beta chain) was observed a few times. Its antigen remains unidentified. TCRdb redid the calling of the RT-PCR reads with MiXCR, one entry per CDR3 protein. The sample comprises 600,000 to 850,000 distinct CDR3 sequences, around 13% of which are singletons, and 6.5% to 8% rests with the top ten. The data derive from a study of response to subunit inactivated influenza vaccine. Findings and caveats of the study: Authors proposed each seasonal influenza vaccination draws in few new T cells.

This clonotype was sampled from a man over 45 who received an inactivated influenza vaccine. Material: PBMCs from blood, obtained less than 15 days before vaccination.

This CDR3 is CASGGLTETQYF. CDR3 coding DNA: TGTGCCAGCGGGGGTCTCACGGAGACCCAGTACTTC. This rearrangement joins TRBV3-1 to TRBJ2-5, with D perhaps given as TRBD1 or TRBD2 (5 bases each). V lost 8 bases to trimming and J lost 5 bases, with 12 bases between them. Germline values: CDR1 LGHDT, CDR2 YNNKEL (reference sequence). This CDR3 contains 12 residues.